This T cell receptor (beta chain) stems from a study of shared clonotypes between healthy human individuals. Researchers ran the assay at a deep level. Measured with immunoSEQ multiplex PCR; TCRdb has only the in-frame clones, and not every one. This repertoire shows 450,000 to 650,000 clones, around 78% found once; its top ten account for approximately 12%. Caucasian adults residing in Nashville, Tennessee made up all the donors. Trimming at V came to 1 base and at J to 6 bases, leaving 7 bases not matched to a gene. The CDR3 is 14 amino acids. Per the germline V gene, CDR1 is SQVTM and CDR2 is ANQGSEA.

The receptor's source is a woman in her thirties or forties in good health. Some clones in this sample may be carry-over from other donors' samples. Sequencing used PBMCs. V and J are TRBV29-1 and TRBJ2-3, with 7 bases aligning to TRBD1. The CDR3 nucleotides read TGCAGCGTTGAAGGTTGGGCAGGGGGTGATACGCAGTATTTT. Protein sequence: CSVEGWAGGDTQYF.